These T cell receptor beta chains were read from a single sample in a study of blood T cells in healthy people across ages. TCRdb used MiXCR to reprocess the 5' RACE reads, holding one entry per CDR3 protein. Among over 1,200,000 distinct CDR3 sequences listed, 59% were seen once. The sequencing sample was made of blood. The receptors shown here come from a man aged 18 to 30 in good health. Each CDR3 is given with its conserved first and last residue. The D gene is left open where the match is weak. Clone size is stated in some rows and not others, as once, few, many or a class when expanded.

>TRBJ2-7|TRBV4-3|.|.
CASSQDSGQPEQYF
TGCGCCAGCAGCCAAGATTCCGGACAGCCCGAGCAGTACTTC
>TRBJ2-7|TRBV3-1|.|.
CASSQDSLRHNYEQYF
TGTGCCAGCAGCCAAGATTCTTTAAGACACAACTACGAGCAGTACTTC
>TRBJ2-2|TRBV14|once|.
CASSRKLLTGELFF
TGTGCCAGCAGCCGAAAATTACTCACCGGGGAGCTGTTTTTT
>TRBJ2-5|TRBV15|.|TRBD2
CATGLGRGGALSPETQYF
TGTGCCACCGGTCTTGGGCGGGGGGGCGCCTTATCCCCAGAGACCCAGTACTTC
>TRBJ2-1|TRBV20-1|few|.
CSARGQSSYNEQFF
TGCAGTGCTAGGGGCCAGAGTTCCTACAATGAGCAGTTCTTC
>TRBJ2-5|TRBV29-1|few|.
CSVEPGQNEETQYF
TGCAGCGTTGAACCCGGACAGAACGAAGAGACCCAGTACTTC
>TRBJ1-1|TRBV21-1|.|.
CASSEAGTTDTEAFF
TGTGCCAGCAGCGAAGCAGGAACCACCGACACTGAAGCTTTCTTT
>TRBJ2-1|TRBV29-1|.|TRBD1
CSVGLQTGGVYNEQFF
TGCAGCGTTGGGCTCCAGACAGGGGGGGTCTACAATGAGCAGTTCTTC
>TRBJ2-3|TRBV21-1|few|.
CASSKVEGMIETQYF
TGTGCCAGCAGCAAAGTCGAGGGGATGATAGAAACGCAGTATTTT
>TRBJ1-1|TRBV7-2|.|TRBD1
CASSPLGQGGTEAFF
TGTGCCAGCAGCCCCCTCGGACAGGGGGGCACTGAAGCTTTCTTT
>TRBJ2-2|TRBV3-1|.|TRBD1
CASSQGDRATGELFF
TGTGCCAGCAGCCAAGGGGACAGGGCCACCGGGGAGCTGTTTTTT
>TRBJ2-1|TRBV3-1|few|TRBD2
CASSRIPLAGTIGAYNEQFF
TGTGCCAGCAGCCGAATCCCACTAGCGGGCACCATTGGCGCCTACAATGAGCAGTTCTTC
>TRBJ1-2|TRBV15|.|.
CATSSVGDGYTF
TGTGCCACCAGCAGTGTCGGGGATGGCTACACCTTC
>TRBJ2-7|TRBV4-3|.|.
CASSQVLASLYEQYF
TGCGCCAGCAGCCAAGTCCTAGCTAGCCTCTACGAGCAGTACTTC
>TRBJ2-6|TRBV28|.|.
CASNQGGANVLTF
TGTGCCAGCAACCAAGGTGGGGCCAACGTCCTGACTTTC
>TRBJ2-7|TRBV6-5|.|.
CASGAGVVHEQYF
TGTGCCAGCGGTGCAGGGGTCGTCCACGAGCAGTACTTC
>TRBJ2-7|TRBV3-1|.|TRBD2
CASSQSGLAEYF
TGTGCCAGCAGCCAAAGTGGACTAGCGGAGTACTTC
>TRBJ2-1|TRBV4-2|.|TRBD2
CASSLTRASGRNEQFF
TGTGCCAGCAGCCTCACCAGGGCTAGCGGGAGGAATGAGCAGTTCTTC
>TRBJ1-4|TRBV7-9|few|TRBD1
CASSSQGASTNEKLFF
TGTGCCAGCAGCTCCCAGGGGGCATCAACTAATGAAAAACTGTTTTTT
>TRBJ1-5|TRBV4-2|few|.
CASSQDGSGASRNQPQHF
TGTGCCAGCAGCCAAGATGGTAGCGGAGCATCCCGCAATCAGCCCCAGCATTTT
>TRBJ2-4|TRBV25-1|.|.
CASSEPTIDIQYF
TGTGCCAGCAGTGAGCCCACCATCGACATTCAGTACTTC
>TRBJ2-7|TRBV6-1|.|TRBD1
CASNRQGNEQYF
TGTGCCAGCAATCGACAGGGGAACGAGCAGTACTTC
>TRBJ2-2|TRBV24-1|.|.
CATSDLQGTGELFF
TGTGCCACCAGTGATTTGCAGGGCACCGGGGAGCTGTTTTTT
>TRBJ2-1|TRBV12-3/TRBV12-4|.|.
CASSNSQFWNEQFF
TGTGCCAGCAGTAACAGTCAATTTTGGAATGAGCAGTTCTTC
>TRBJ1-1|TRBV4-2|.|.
CASSQGVSLNTEAFF
TGTGCCAGCAGCCAAGGTGTATCGCTGAACACTGAAGCTTTCTTT
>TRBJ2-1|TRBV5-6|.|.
CASSPGLSVTYNEQFF
TGTGCCAGCAGCCCGGGACTGAGCGTTACCTACAATGAGCAGTTCTTC
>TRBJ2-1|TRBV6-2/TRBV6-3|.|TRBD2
CASRPLAGPYNEQFF
TGTGCCAGCAGGCCTCTAGCGGGCCCCTACAATGAGCAGTTCTTC
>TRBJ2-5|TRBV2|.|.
CASSDQTQYF
TGTGCCAGCAGTGATCAGACCCAGTACTTC
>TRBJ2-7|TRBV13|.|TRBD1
CASSSVRDSYEQYF
TGTGCCAGCAGCTCTGTCCGGGACAGCTACGAGCAGTACTTC
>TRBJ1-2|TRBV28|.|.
CFAGDYGYTF
TGCTTCGCAGGGGACTATGGCTACACCTTC
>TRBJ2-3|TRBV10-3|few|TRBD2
CATTGTSGGALTDTQYF
TGTGCCACCACCGGGACTAGCGGGGGGGCCCTGACAGATACGCAGTATTTT